This T cell receptor (beta chain) was recorded in a study of OX40 agonist ivuxolimab in advanced cancers. Points from the study as a whole: At 0.1 to 3.0 mg/kg, CD4+ and CD8+ blood T cells expanded clonally by week 6. Some of the lowest clonal expansion was seen in partial responders at 0.1-3.0 mg/kg. It was also the case that some nonresponders had low normalized T-cell clonal expansion.

A remark on this clone: Antigen: not known.

CDR1 and CDR2 (germline): LGHNA, YSLEER. The CDR3 is 13 amino acids. V shed 1 base, J shed 7 bases, and the junction held 1 base outside the gene matches. Sequencing used immunoSEQ multiplex PCR; TCRdb keeps in-frame clones, though not all of them. The repertoire includes tens of thousands of clones, approximately 90% of them detected once, and roughly 0.44% sits in the top ten. This clonotype was sampled from an adult with an advanced solid tumor such as melanoma, head and neck, liver or kidney cancer. The chain joins TRBV4-3 to TRBJ2-1; 7 bases line up with TRBD1. The sequencing used CD4+ or CD8+ T cells sorted from blood, collected in a trial of the OX40 agonist ivuxolimab. In DNA form, the CDR3 reads TGCGCCAGCAGCCAAGGACAGGGTAATGAGCAGTTCTTC. Translation gives CASSQGQGNEQFF.